The 8 T cell receptor beta chains listed next were all sequenced from one sample in a study of blood T cell repertoires in COVID-19. The method was immunoSEQ multiplex PCR; TCRdb's version includes in-frame clones alone and lacks a portion of them. The sample lists 70,000 to 95,000 clones, roughly 89% seen once, with about 14% in the top ten. The sequencing input was peripheral blood. These receptors were taken from a man between 65 and 79 years old with active or convalescent COVID-19.

This chain joins TRBV28 and TRBJ2-7, with D possibly matching TRBD2 (5 bases). V lost 8 bases, J lost 3 bases, and 8 bases lay in between. CDR3 length: 11 amino acids. Germline values: CDR1 MDHEN, CDR2 SYDVKM. CDR3 DNA: TGTGCCAGCGGGAGTAACTACGAGCAGTACTTC. Amino acid sequence: CASGSNYEQYF.

This clone was seen only once. The rearrangement links TRBV29-1 to TRBJ1-5, with TRBD1 matching over 9 bases. This CDR3 has 13 amino acids. Trimming took 5 bases from V and 2 from J; bases not matched to a gene: 1. Germline assignment: CDR1 SQVTM and CDR2 ANQGSEA. The DNA of the CDR3 is TGCAGCGTTAGGACAGGGGGCAATCAGCCCCAGCATTTT. Protein sequence: CSVRTGGNQPQHF.

The CDR3 here is CAISATSGRASTDTQYF. The CDR3, as DNA: TGTGCCATCAGCGCGACTAGCGGGAGGGCTAGCACAGATACGCAGTATTTT. This rearrangement joins TRBV10-3 to TRBJ2-3; 14 bases are a match to TRBD2. The CDR3 has 17 residues. CDR1 ENHRY and CDR2 SYGVKD come from the germline V gene. V trimming: 6 bases; J trimming: 0 bases; junction bases outside the gene matches: 5.

The chain uses TRBV25-1 and TRBJ1-1; tentatively, D is TRBD1 (5 bases). The CDR3 loop spans 15 amino acids. The V end lost 1 base, the J end lost 6 bases, and 15 bases lay between the germline ends. CDR1 is MGHDK, CDR2 SYGVNS, per germline. CDR3 DNA sequence: TGTGCCAGCAGTGAATCTGGGGGGGGTAAGGCTGAAGCTTTCTTT. This encodes CASSESGGGKAEAFF.

This chain connects TRBV4-3 to TRBJ2-1, with D perhaps TRBD2 (6 bases). This CDR3 contains 13 residues. CDR1 is LGHNA, CDR2 YSLEER, per germline. Trimming took off 4 bases at V and 10 bases at J, with 14 bases between the two ends. This chain's CDR3 is CASSPGLFGEQFF. CDR3 coding DNA: TGCGCCAGCAGCCCTGGACTATTCGGAGAGCAGTTCTTC.

The V call is TRBV15, the J call TRBJ2-7, with TRBD1 matching 8 bases. V trimming: 3 bases; J trimming: 4 bases; junction bases outside the gene matches: 8. CDR3 length: 15 residues. Germline V CDR1 and CDR2: LNHNV, YYDKDF (reference sequence). DNA for the CDR3: TGTGCCACCAGCAGTGCTCCGGGACAGGATTACGAGCAGTACTTC. It is translated as CATSSAPGQDYEQYF.

The chain has TRBV28 and TRBJ2-2; no clear D gene. The germline V and J ends were trimmed by 3 bases and 6 bases, with 5 bases remaining between them. The CDR3 runs 12 residues. CDR1 MDHEN and CDR2 SYDVKM come from the germline V gene. CDR3 bases: TGTGCCAGCAGTTTTCTTGCCGGGGAGCTGTTTTTT. Protein sequence: CASSFLAGELFF.

This clone was seen only a few times. The same CDR3 is also encoded by other DNA sequences in this sample. CDR3 coding DNA: TGTGCCAGCAGTTTACCGACAGGGACCTACGGCTACACCTTC. This gives the protein CASSLPTGTYGYTF. This chain uses TRBV28 with TRBJ1-2; 7 nucleotides align to TRBD1. Germline values: CDR1 MDHEN, CDR2 SYDVKM. Losses at the gene ends were 2 bases for V and 8 bases for J; bases not matched to a gene: 8. The CDR3 spans 14 residues.